The clone carrying this TCR beta chain was seen a handful of times. Germline trimming cut 3 bases from V and 5 bases from J; bases unmatched to any gene: 4. There are 16 residues in the CDR3. CDR1 is MGHRA, CDR2 YSYEKL, per germline. This entry is derived from a study of blood T cells in healthy people across ages. Then a second PCR, running about 6 to 11 cycles, was carried out with a sample-barcoded 5' primer and a J-beta primer mix. TCRdb used MiXCR to reprocess the 5' RACE reads, holding one entry per CDR3 protein. The sample yields about 640,000 distinct CDR3 sequences, around three fifths seen once.

The sequenced sample was blood. The receptor was derived from a man between 60 and 75 years old in good health. The chain recombines TRBV4-1 with TRBJ2-1; TRBD2 matches at 13 bases. The CDR3 loop is CASSHQLAGGNNEQFF. DNA of the CDR3: TGCGCCAGCAGCCACCAACTAGCGGGGGGGAACAATGAGCAGTTCTTC.